This is a list of T cell receptor beta chains from one sample in a study of blood T cell repertoires in COVID-19. Libraries were prepared by immunoSEQ multiplex PCR; TCRdb keeps only in-frame clonotypes and omits some of them. This table holds tens of thousands of clones, roughly 80% found once. The specimen was peripheral blood. These receptors all come from a man between 50 and 59 years old with active COVID-19. Each CDR3 is given with its conserved first and last residue. A D gene is named only where the DNA matches it firmly. The listing skips clone size in some rows; elsewhere it reads once, few, many or a size class.

v_gene: TRBV5-6; j_gene: TRBJ1-3; d_gene: .; abundance: .; CDR3aa: CASSSTGSGNTIYF; CDR3nt: TGTGCCAGCAGCTCAACAGGGTCTGGAAACACCATATATTTT
v_gene: TRBV19; j_gene: TRBJ2-5; d_gene: .; abundance: few; CDR3aa: CASSIAQGFMETQYF; CDR3nt: TGTGCCAGTAGTATAGCTCAGGGTTTTATGGAGACCCAGTACTTC
v_gene: TRBV5-1; j_gene: TRBJ1-2; d_gene: TRBD1; abundance: .; CDR3aa: CASSPSGTGDGYTF; CDR3nt: TGCGCCAGCAGCCCCTCCGGGACAGGAGATGGCTACACCTTC
v_gene: TRBV27; j_gene: TRBJ1-2; d_gene: .; abundance: .; CDR3aa: CASSLFRENYGYTF; CDR3nt: TGTGCCAGCAGTTTATTTCGGGAGAACTATGGCTACACCTTC
v_gene: TRBV10-2; j_gene: TRBJ2-3; d_gene: TRBD1; abundance: .; CDR3aa: CASRDRDRGFTDTQYF; CDR3nt: TGCGCCAGCAGAGACCGGGACAGGGGGTTCACAGATACGCAGTATTTT
v_gene: TRBV9; j_gene: TRBJ2-1; d_gene: TRBD2; abundance: .; CDR3aa: CASSASSGAYNEQFF; CDR3nt: TGTGCCAGCAGCGCGTCTAGCGGGGCATACAATGAGCAGTTCTTC
v_gene: TRBV18; j_gene: TRBJ1-1; d_gene: .; abundance: .; CDR3aa: CASSPGGNTEAFF; CDR3nt: TGTGCCAGCTCACCTGGAGGGAACACTGAAGCTTTCTTT
v_gene: TRBV7-2; j_gene: TRBJ2-2; d_gene: .; abundance: .; CDR3aa: CASSLGVQYTGELFF; CDR3nt: TGTGCCAGCAGCTTAGGGGTACAGTACACCGGGGAGCTGTTTTTT
v_gene: TRBV5-1; j_gene: TRBJ1-5; d_gene: TRBD1; abundance: .; CDR3aa: CASSFGTGDQPQHF; CDR3nt: TGCGCCAGCAGCTTCGGGACAGGAGATCAGCCCCAGCATTTT
v_gene: TRBV18; j_gene: TRBJ2-7; d_gene: TRBD1; abundance: .; CDR3aa: CASSPGQGQDEQYF; CDR3nt: TGTGCCAGCTCCCCCGGACAGGGGCAAGACGAGCAGTACTTC
v_gene: TRBV5-1; j_gene: TRBJ1-2; d_gene: TRBD1; abundance: .; CDR3aa: CASSLEGADGYTF; CDR3nt: TGCGCCAGCAGCTTGGAGGGGGCGGATGGCTACACCTTC
v_gene: TRBV7-2; j_gene: TRBJ2-3; d_gene: .; abundance: .; CDR3aa: CASSSGLSTDTQYF; CDR3nt: TGTGCCAGCAGTTCGGGACTTAGCACAGATACGCAGTATTTT
v_gene: TRBV5-8; j_gene: TRBJ1-2; d_gene: .; abundance: .; CDR3aa: CASILGPYGYTF; CDR3nt: TGTGCCAGCATCCTTGGGCCCTATGGCTACACCTTC
v_gene: TRBV6-2/TRBV6-3; j_gene: TRBJ2-7; d_gene: .; abundance: .; CDR3aa: CASSFILGLNSYEQYF; CDR3nt: TGTGCCAGCAGTTTCATCCTAGGCCTTAACTCCTACGAGCAGTACTTC
v_gene: TRBV28; j_gene: TRBJ2-7; d_gene: TRBD1; abundance: .; CDR3aa: CASTPPGTGAANYEQYF; CDR3nt: TGTGCCAGCACACCTCCCGGGACAGGGGCCGCTAACTACGAGCAGTACTTC
v_gene: TRBV5-6; j_gene: TRBJ2-3; d_gene: TRBD1; abundance: few; CDR3aa: CASSLVQGQGGTDTQYF; CDR3nt: TGTGCCAGCAGCTTGGTACAGGGACAGGGTGGCACAGATACGCAGTATTTT
v_gene: TRBV10-3; j_gene: TRBJ2-7; d_gene: TRBD1; abundance: .; CDR3aa: CAISSSGGLPTEQYF; CDR3nt: TGTGCCATCAGTTCCTCAGGGGGCTTACCAACCGAGCAGTACTTC
v_gene: TRBV2; j_gene: TRBJ2-3; d_gene: TRBD2; abundance: .; CDR3aa: CASSRDYSSTDTQYF; CDR3nt: TGTGCCAGCAGTAGGGACTACTCTAGCACAGATACGCAGTATTTT
v_gene: TRBV28; j_gene: TRBJ1-1; d_gene: .; abundance: .; CDR3aa: CASSLRGADTEAFF; CDR3nt: TGTGCCAGCAGTTTGCGGGGGGCGGACACTGAAGCTTTCTTT
v_gene: TRBV11-3; j_gene: TRBJ2-3; d_gene: TRBD2; abundance: once; CDR3aa: CASSPRLAGTSTDTQYF; CDR3nt: TGTGCCAGCAGCCCACGCCTAGCGGGGACCAGCACAGATACGCAGTATTTT
v_gene: TRBV5-8; j_gene: TRBJ2-1; d_gene: TRBD1; abundance: .; CDR3aa: CASSLFQGQDYNEQFF; CDR3nt: TGTGCCAGCAGCTTGTTCCAGGGACAGGACTACAATGAGCAGTTCTTC
v_gene: TRBV12-3/TRBV12-4; j_gene: TRBJ2-7; d_gene: .; abundance: .; CDR3aa: CASSLVGSGEQYF; CDR3nt: TGTGCCAGCAGTTTAGTGGGGTCGGGGGAGCAGTACTTC
v_gene: TRBV28; j_gene: TRBJ1-4; d_gene: TRBD1; abundance: .; CDR3aa: CASSASFQGQGLFF; CDR3nt: TGTGCCAGCAGCGCCTCCTTTCAGGGACAGGGCCTGTTTTTT
v_gene: TRBV6-5; j_gene: TRBJ2-7; d_gene: .; abundance: .; CDR3aa: CASSFLSPGVHEQYF; CDR3nt: TGTGCCAGCAGTTTCCTGAGCCCAGGGGTCCACGAGCAGTACTTC
v_gene: TRBV5-6; j_gene: TRBJ2-7; d_gene: TRBD1; abundance: .; CDR3aa: CASSLMGQGAFLYEQYF; CDR3nt: TGTGCCAGCAGCTTGATGGGACAGGGGGCTTTTTTGTACGAGCAGTACTTC
v_gene: TRBV11-2; j_gene: TRBJ1-2; d_gene: .; abundance: .; CDR3aa: CASSLLGAGSYGYTF; CDR3nt: TGTGCCAGCAGCCTACTGGGGGCAGGGAGCTATGGCTACACCTTC
v_gene: TRBV19; j_gene: TRBJ1-2; d_gene: .; abundance: .; CDR3aa: CASTRRQRLTGYTF; CDR3nt: TGTGCCAGTACTCGCCGACAGCGCCTGACCGGCTACACCTTC
v_gene: TRBV15; j_gene: TRBJ1-2; d_gene: .; abundance: .; CDR3aa: CATSRELHGYTF; CDR3nt: TGTGCCACCAGCAGAGAACTGCATGGCTACACCTTC
v_gene: TRBV18; j_gene: TRBJ1-1; d_gene: TRBD1; abundance: .; CDR3aa: CASSPPDREAEAFF; CDR3nt: TGTGCCAGCTCACCGCCGGACAGGGAGGCTGAAGCTTTCTTT
v_gene: TRBV7-8; j_gene: TRBJ2-3; d_gene: .; abundance: .; CDR3aa: CASSPRQVTNTQYF; CDR3nt: TGTGCCAGCAGCCCGCGACAGGTGACGAATACGCAGTATTTT
v_gene: TRBV11-1; j_gene: TRBJ1-4; d_gene: .; abundance: .; CDR3aa: CASSFGGGVNNEKLFF; CDR3nt: TGTGCCAGCAGCTTCGGCGGTGGCGTGAATAATGAAAAACTGTTTTTT
v_gene: TRBV5-6; j_gene: TRBJ1-3; d_gene: TRBD1; abundance: .; CDR3aa: CASSLDGTGLNTIYF; CDR3nt: TGTGCCAGCAGCTTGGACGGGACAGGGCTCAACACCATATATTTT
v_gene: TRBV25-1; j_gene: TRBJ2-1; d_gene: .; abundance: .; CDR3aa: CASRVGGEQFF; CDR3nt: TGTGCCAGCAGGGTCGGGGGTGAGCAGTTCTTC
v_gene: TRBV18; j_gene: TRBJ2-5; d_gene: TRBD1; abundance: .; CDR3aa: CASSQGARETQYF; CDR3nt: TGTGCCAGCTCACAGGGGGCGCGGGAGACCCAGTACTTC
v_gene: TRBV4-1; j_gene: TRBJ2-3; d_gene: TRBD2; abundance: .; CDR3aa: CASSPRERGGLRTDTQYF; CDR3nt: TGCGCCAGCAGCCCCCGGGAGCGGGGGGGCCTCCGCACAGATACGCAGTATTTT
v_gene: TRBV11-3; j_gene: TRBJ2-3; d_gene: .; abundance: .; CDR3aa: CASSLGIQMGFTDTQYF; CDR3nt: TGTGCCAGCAGCTTAGGTATACAGATGGGTTTCACAGATACGCAGTATTTT
v_gene: TRBV10-2; j_gene: TRBJ2-7; d_gene: TRBD1; abundance: .; CDR3aa: CASRPGTDSYEQYF; CDR3nt: TGCGCCAGCAGACCCGGGACAGACTCCTACGAGCAGTACTTC
v_gene: TRBV11-2; j_gene: TRBJ2-1; d_gene: TRBD2; abundance: .; CDR3aa: CASSLGTSGKNEQFF; CDR3nt: TGTGCCAGCAGCTTAGGGACTAGCGGGAAGAATGAGCAGTTCTTC
v_gene: TRBV9; j_gene: TRBJ1-4; d_gene: .; abundance: .; CDR3aa: CASSSPVGSELFF; CDR3nt: TGTGCCAGCAGCTCCCCAGTAGGAAGCGAACTGTTTTTT
v_gene: TRBV27; j_gene: TRBJ2-2; d_gene: TRBD2; abundance: medium-sized; CDR3aa: CASSRRGRTSGGGINTGELFF; CDR3nt: TGTGCCAGCAGTCGGCGGGGCCGGACTAGCGGGGGGGGGATTAACACCGGGGAGCTGTTTTTT
v_gene: TRBV5-6; j_gene: TRBJ1-2; d_gene: .; abundance: few; CDR3aa: CASSPQDNLRGYTF; CDR3nt: TGTGCCAGCAGCCCCCAGGATAATTTACGAGGCTACACCTTC
v_gene: TRBV7-8; j_gene: TRBJ2-6; d_gene: .; abundance: few; CDR3aa: CASSLWSSGANVLTF; CDR3nt: TGTGCCAGCAGCTTATGGAGCTCTGGGGCCAACGTCCTGACTTTC
v_gene: TRBV4-1; j_gene: TRBJ2-3; d_gene: TRBD2; abundance: .; CDR3aa: CASSQEGGLAGTDTQYF; CDR3nt: TGCGCCAGCAGCCAAGAAGGAGGACTAGCAGGCACAGATACGCAGTATTTT
v_gene: TRBV13; j_gene: TRBJ2-5; d_gene: TRBD2; abundance: .; CDR3aa: CASSSTSGGAETQYF; CDR3nt: TGTGCCAGCAGCTCGACTAGCGGGGGGGCAGAGACCCAGTACTTC
v_gene: TRBV6-5; j_gene: TRBJ1-2; d_gene: .; abundance: .; CDR3aa: CASSYMAGANYGYTF; CDR3nt: TGTGCCAGCAGTTATATGGCAGGCGCTAACTATGGCTACACCTTC
v_gene: TRBV24-1; j_gene: TRBJ1-1; d_gene: .; abundance: .; CDR3aa: CATSDRGAAEAFF; CDR3nt: TGTGCCACCAGTGATCGGGGGGCCGCTGAAGCTTTCTTT
v_gene: TRBV5-6; j_gene: TRBJ1-6; d_gene: .; abundance: .; CDR3aa: CASSLWDWGGPPLHF; CDR3nt: TGTGCCAGCAGCTTGTGGGACTGGGGGGGTCCACCCCTCCACTTT
v_gene: TRBV28; j_gene: TRBJ1-4; d_gene: .; abundance: .; CDR3aa: CASSLRAGTNEKLFF; CDR3nt: TGTGCCAGCAGTTTACGGGCGGGTACTAATGAAAAACTGTTTTTT
v_gene: TRBV6-2/TRBV6-3; j_gene: TRBJ2-1; d_gene: TRBD2; abundance: .; CDR3aa: CASSWTSGVAEQFF; CDR3nt: TGTGCCAGCAGCTGGACTAGCGGGGTCGCTGAGCAGTTCTTC
v_gene: TRBV28; j_gene: TRBJ1-3; d_gene: TRBD1; abundance: .; CDR3aa: CASSAGGQGGRNTIYF; CDR3nt: TGTGCCAGCAGTGCGGGGGGACAGGGAGGTAGAAACACCATATATTTT
v_gene: TRBV12-3/TRBV12-4; j_gene: TRBJ1-2; d_gene: .; abundance: .; CDR3aa: CASSFRGGVGYTF; CDR3nt: TGTGCCAGCAGTTTCAGGGGAGGGGTAGGCTACACCTTC
v_gene: TRBV18; j_gene: TRBJ2-7; d_gene: .; abundance: .; CDR3aa: CASSPTTGVDEQYF; CDR3nt: TGTGCCAGCTCACCCACAACCGGAGTCGACGAGCAGTACTTC
v_gene: TRBV10-1; j_gene: TRBJ1-2; d_gene: .; abundance: .; CDR3aa: CASSEGGDYGYTF; CDR3nt: TGCGCCAGCAGTGAAGGAGGTGATTATGGCTACACCTTC
v_gene: TRBV7-6; j_gene: TRBJ1-6; d_gene: .; abundance: once; CDR3aa: CASSLESASSYNSPLHF; CDR3nt: TGTGCCAGCAGCTTGGAGTCAGCGAGCTCCTATAATTCACCCCTCCACTTT